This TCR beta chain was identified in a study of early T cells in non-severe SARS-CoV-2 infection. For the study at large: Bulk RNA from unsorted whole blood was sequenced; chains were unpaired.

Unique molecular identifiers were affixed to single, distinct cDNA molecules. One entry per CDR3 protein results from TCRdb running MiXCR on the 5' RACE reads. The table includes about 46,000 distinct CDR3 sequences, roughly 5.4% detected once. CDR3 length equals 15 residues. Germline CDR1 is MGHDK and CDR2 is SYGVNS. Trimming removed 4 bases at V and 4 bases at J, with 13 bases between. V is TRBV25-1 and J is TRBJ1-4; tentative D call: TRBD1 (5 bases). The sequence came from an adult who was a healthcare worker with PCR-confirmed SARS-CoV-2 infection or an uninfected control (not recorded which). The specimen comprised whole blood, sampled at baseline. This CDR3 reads CASSGGKTDNEKLFF. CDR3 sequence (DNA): TGTGCCAGCAGTGGGGGGAAGACCGATAATGAAAAACTGTTTTTT.